Below, 27 T cell receptor beta chains from the same sample are listed, as sequenced in a study of cytomegalovirus exposure and HLA in healthy donors. PCR amplification relied on 60 Vbeta primers (plus 13 Jbeta primers). Produced via immunoSEQ multiplex PCR; TCRdb's table is partial and in-frame only. This repertoire shows 55,000 to 65,000 clones, approximately 80% found once; its top ten account for around 5.4%. Specimen: PBMCs. The receptors shown here come from a male donor in good health and CMV-seronegative.

The chain employs TRBV29-1 and TRBJ2-7; 7 bases line up with TRBD1. J was trimmed by 1 base and V by 4 bases; bases with no gene match: 13. The CDR3 spans 16 residues. The germline CDR1 and CDR2 sequences are SQVTM and ANQGSEA. CDR3 in amino acids: CSVVRTGTPTSYEQYF. For the CDR3, the DNA is TGCAGCGTTGTCAGGACAGGAACACCCACATCCTACGAGCAGTACTTC.

The chain has TRBV18 and TRBJ2-5, with TRBD2 as a possible D gene (6 bases). The V end was cut by 0 bases, the J end by 4 bases, with 12 bases between. The CDR3 has 15 amino acids. From germline, CDR1 is KGHSH and CDR2 LQKENI. CDR3 in amino acids: CASSPPGQEGETQYF. The CDR3 DNA reads TGTGCCAGCTCACCACCGGGGCAGGAGGGAGAGACCCAGTACTTC.

This clone showed up just a few times. This sequence joins TRBV7-9 and TRBJ2-3, with 8 positions matching TRBD2. V shed 1 base, J shed 1 base, and the junction held 4 bases outside the gene matches. Per germline, CDR1 SEHNR and CDR2 FQNEAQ (reference sequence). CDR3 length: 16 residues. The CDR3 reads CASSLGGRGGTDTQYF. The CDR3, as DNA: TGTGCCAGCAGCTTAGGGGGGCGGGGGGGCACAGATACGCAGTATTTT.

The chain recombines TRBV9 with TRBJ1-5; TRBD1 matches at 8 bases. CDR1 and CDR2 from the germline V gene are SGDLS and YYNGEE. CDR3 size: 14 residues. Trimming removed 4 bases from V and 6 bases from J; junction bases left unmatched: 6. The CDR3 region has the DNA TGTGCCAGCAGCCTAGGGACAGGCACTCAGCCCCAGCATTTT. Its protein is CASSLGTGTQPQHF.

CDR3 sequence: CASSSKVESYNEQFF. The DNA of the CDR3 is TGTGCCAGCAGCTCAAAGGTGGAGTCGTACAATGAGCAGTTCTTC. The chain combines TRBV7-9 with TRBJ2-1; D gene uncertain. V was pared by 4 bases and J by 4 bases, with 14 bases between. The CDR3 is 15 amino acids. The germline CDR1 and CDR2 sequences are SEHNR and FQNEAQ (reference sequence).

The gene calls are TRBV29-1 and TRBJ1-2; D may be TRBD1 (5 bases). The V end lost 4 bases, the J end lost 8 bases, and 17 bases lay between the germline ends. The CDR3 spans 13 residues. From germline, CDR1 is SQVTM and CDR2 ANQGSEA. The CDR3 nucleotides are TGCAGCGTTGTAACCGGGACTACCCTCGGCTACACCTTC. It specifies CSVVTGTTLGYTF.

This chain joins TRBV4-3 and TRBJ1-6; weak D call: TRBD1 (5 bases). V shed 4 bases and J shed 0 bases, with 16 bases lying between them. CDR3 length: 18 amino acids. Per the germline V gene, CDR1 is LGHNA and CDR2 is YSLEER. The CDR3 region has the DNA TGCGCCAGCAGCCTAAAGAGGGACTCCTACTCCTATAATTCACCCCTCCACTTT. It yields the protein CASSLKRDSYSYNSPLHF.

This clone has a handful of counts. The rearrangement links TRBV5-4 to TRBJ2-1; TRBD2 matches at 11 bases. Germline CDR1 reads SGHNT; CDR2 reads YYREEE (reference sequence). With V trimmed by 4 bases and J by 7 bases, 13 bases remained unmatched. The length of the CDR3 is 17 residues. DNA of the CDR3: TGTGCCAGCAGCCGGCTTGGTATTAGCGGGGGGGGAAATGAGCAGTTCTTC. Translating it yields CASSRLGISGGGNEQFF.

The genes are TRBV30 and TRBJ1-3, with D unresolved. The CDR3 spans 15 residues. Trimming pared 3 bases from V and 0 bases from J, leaving 12 bases between. Per germline, CDR1 GTSNPN and CDR2 SVGIG (reference sequence). CDR3 amino acids: CAWRDLSGSGNTIYF. CDR3 bases: TGTGCCTGGAGAGACCTAAGCGGCTCTGGAAACACCATATATTTT.

Comment on this clone: One end of the junction fails to match germline, which may point to a read error. The chain employs TRBV7-6 and TRBJ2-7, with 10 bases identical to TRBD2. CDR1 is SGHVS and CDR2 is FNYEAQ in the germline V gene. CDR3 length: 14 amino acids. The CDR3 DNA sequence: TGTGCCAGCAGCATAGCGGGGGGAAGGGACGAGCAGTACTTC. Encoded protein: CASSIAGGRDEQYF.

The rearrangement joins TRBV19 to TRBJ2-5, with D hard to call. Judging by the DNA end, TRBJ2-7 fits better; the J call may be wrong. Germline V lookup: CDR1 LNHDA, CDR2 SQIVND (reference sequence). The CDR3 runs 13 residues. The CDR3 nucleotides read TGTGCCAGTAGTACCCGGGTCCTCTACGAGCAGTACTTC. Its translation: CASSTRVLYEQYF.

The chain joins TRBV6-5 to TRBJ1-1; 8 nucleotides match TRBD1. The CDR3 has 13 residues. CDR1 is MNHEY, CDR2 SVGAGI, per germline. V shed 9 bases, J shed 5 bases, and the junction held 8 bases outside the gene matches. CDR3 residues: CASKQTGGTEAFF. The CDR3 nucleotides read TGTGCCAGTAAGCAAACAGGGGGGACTGAAGCTTTCTTT.

J is TRBJ1-1 and V is TRBV6-5; TRBD1 matches at 8 bases. There are 13 residues in the CDR3. V was clipped by 6 bases and J by 5 bases; unmatched bases: 5. Per the germline V gene, CDR1 is MNHEY and CDR2 is SVGAGI. The CDR3 region is CASSRTGWTEAFF. In DNA form, the CDR3 reads TGTGCCAGCAGCCGGACAGGGTGGACTGAAGCTTTCTTT.

This clone was seen a few times. This sequence joins TRBV27 and TRBJ2-5; TRBD2 aligns across 8 bases. After removal of 6 bases from V and 1 base from J, the junction contained 7 bases not matched to a gene. The germline V gene has CDR1 MNHEY and CDR2 SMNVEV (reference sequence). The CDR3 has 15 residues. CDR3 residues: CASSSPGLGQETQYF. In DNA, the CDR3 is TGTGCCAGCAGCTCCCCGGGACTAGGCCAAGAGACCCAGTACTTC.

This sequence joins TRBV5-6 and TRBJ2-5; D gene ambiguous. This CDR3 contains 11 residues. From germline, CDR1 is SGHDT and CDR2 YYEEEE. The V gene lost 4 bases and the J gene lost 5 bases, with 6 bases spanning the gap. The chain's CDR3 is CASSLAETQYF. The CDR3 coding sequence is TGTGCCAGCAGCCTGGCTGAGACCCAGTACTTC.

The gene calls are TRBV5-5 and TRBJ2-4; 11 nucleotides match TRBD2. This CDR3 region has 13 residues. Germline CDR1 and CDR2: SGHKS and YYEKEE (reference sequence). Losses at the gene ends were 5 bases for V and 15 bases for J; bases not matched to a gene: 10. CDR3 loop: CASRGLAGGFGYF. The CDR3 nucleotides read TGTGCCAGCAGAGGGCTAGCGGGAGGCTTCGGGTACTTC.

The chain joins TRBV21-1 to TRBJ1-4; TRBD1 is taken as the D call from the table, unchecked against the DNA. TRBV21-1 is described as a pseudogene. The CDR3 contains 15 residues. CDR3 DNA sequence: TGTGCCAGCACAGTAACAGGGCGTCGGGATGAAAAACTGTTTTTT. Protein product: CASTVTGRRDEKLFF.

The gene calls are TRBV7-6 and TRBJ1-1, with 8 bases fitting TRBD1. V trimming: 5 bases; J trimming: 8 bases; junction bases outside the gene matches: 7. CDR1 is SGHVS and CDR2 is FNYEAQ in the germline V gene. The CDR3 covers 13 residues. The CDR3 DNA is TGTGCCAGCAGCCCCCGGACAGGGTGGGAAGCTTTCTTT. Amino acids: CASSPRTGWEAFF.

The chain is built from TRBV7-9 and TRBJ1-2; D is ambiguous. The CDR3 extends over 16 amino acids. Trimming removed 5 bases at V and 8 bases at J, with 24 bases between. Germline values: CDR1 SEHNR, CDR2 FQNEAQ (reference sequence). CDR3 sequence (DNA): TGTGCCAGCAGCCGCCTTTTATTTGGTCTCGTCGGGGGCTACACCTTC. Protein sequence: CASSRLLFGLVGGYTF.

This chain joins TRBV7-2 and TRBJ2-1, with a tentative D call TRBD2 (5 bases). CDR3 length: 12 amino acids. CDR1 and CDR2 (germline): SGHTA, FQGNSA. Trimming cost V 2 bases and J 10 bases, with 9 bases left between them. The CDR3 DNA reads TGTGCCAGCAGCTTAACGGGGATGGAGCAGTTCTTC. Its translation is CASSLTGMEQFF.

The gene calls are TRBV6-5 and TRBJ1-1; possible D gene TRBD1, 5 bases. Germline V gives CDR1 MNHEY, CDR2 SVGAGI. V gave up 1 base and J gave up 4 bases, with 7 bases separating them. The CDR3 spans 13 residues. The CDR3, as DNA: TGTGCCAGCAGTTACTTCGGGGGCACTGAAGCTTTCTTT. Protein product: CASSYFGGTEAFF.

This clone was seen a handful of times. V and J are TRBV18 and TRBJ1-3; 8 bases are a match to TRBD1. CDR1 is KGHSH, CDR2 LQKENI, per germline. V trimming: 3 bases; J trimming: 4 bases; junction bases outside the gene matches: 5. The CDR3 length is 15 residues. CDR3 sequence reads: CASSPQGARGNTIYF. CDR3 DNA: TGTGCCAGCTCACCGCAGGGGGCGCGAGGAAACACCATATATTTT.

This clone was found once. This chain links TRBV10-3 with TRBJ1-1, with D possibly TRBD1 on 5 matching bases. This CDR3 is built from 15 residues. V shed 7 bases and J shed 1 base, with 16 bases lying between them. Germline V gives CDR1 ENHRY, CDR2 SYGVKD. CDR3 in amino acids: CAIKGASLRNTEAFF. CDR3 sequence (DNA): TGTGCCATCAAAGGGGCCTCTCTGAGGAACACTGAAGCTTTCTTT.

J is TRBJ2-3 and V is TRBV11-1, with TRBD1 matching 9 bases. V was clipped by 5 bases and J by 3 bases; unmatched bases: 6. Germline assignment: CDR1 SGHAT and CDR2 FQDESV (reference sequence). This CDR3 is 15 amino acids long. Written as DNA, the CDR3 is TGTGCCAGCAGCGCCCGGGACAGGGAGACAGATACGCAGTATTTT. This gives the protein CASSARDRETDTQYF.

The table lists this clone with a few counts. The V call is TRBV4-3, the J call TRBJ2-3; D uncertain. Looked up from germline, CDR1 is LGHNA and CDR2 is YSLEER. Trimming took off 1 base at V and 2 bases at J, with 7 bases between the two ends. The CDR3 length is 14 residues. CDR3 nucleotide sequence: TGCGCCAGCAGCCAAGGACTCCACACAGATACGCAGTATTTT. It translates to CASSQGLHTDTQYF.

This sequence joins TRBV28 and TRBJ1-4; no clear D gene. Trimming took off 6 bases at V and 4 bases at J, with 15 bases between the two ends. Germline loops: CDR1 MDHEN, CDR2 SYDVKM. This CDR3 is built from 15 residues. The CDR3 sequence is CASRSHTSGNEKLFF. As DNA, the CDR3 is TGTGCCAGCAGATCGCATACCTCGGGTAATGAAAAACTGTTTTTT.

The genes are TRBV6-6 and TRBJ1-1; D possibly corresponds to TRBD1 (5 bases). CDR1 is MNHNY, CDR2 SVGAGI, per germline (reference sequence). The V gene lost 8 bases and the J gene lost 0 bases, with 10 bases spanning the gap. The CDR3 spans 13 residues. CDR3: CASSAGMNTEAFF. In DNA, the CDR3 is TGTGCCAGCTCGGCAGGGATGAACACTGAAGCTTTCTTT.